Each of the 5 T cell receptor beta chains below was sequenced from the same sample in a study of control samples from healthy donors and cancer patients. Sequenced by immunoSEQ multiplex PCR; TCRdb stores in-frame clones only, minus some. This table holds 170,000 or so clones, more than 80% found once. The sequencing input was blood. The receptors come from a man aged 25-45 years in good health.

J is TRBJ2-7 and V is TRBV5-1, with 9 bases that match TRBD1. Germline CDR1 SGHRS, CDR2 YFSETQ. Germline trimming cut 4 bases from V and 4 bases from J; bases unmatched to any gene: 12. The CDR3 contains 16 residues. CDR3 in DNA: TGCGCCAGCAGCCCCAACGTCCGGGACAGGGCTTACGAGCAGTACTTC. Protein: CASSPNVRDRAYEQYF.

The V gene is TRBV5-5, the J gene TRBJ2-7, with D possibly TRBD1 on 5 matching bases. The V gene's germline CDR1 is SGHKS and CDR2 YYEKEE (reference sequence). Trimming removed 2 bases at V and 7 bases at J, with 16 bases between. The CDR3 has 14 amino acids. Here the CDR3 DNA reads TGTGCCAGCAGCTTAGTAGGGGCCCTCGGTGAGCAGTACTTC. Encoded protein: CASSLVGALGEQYF.

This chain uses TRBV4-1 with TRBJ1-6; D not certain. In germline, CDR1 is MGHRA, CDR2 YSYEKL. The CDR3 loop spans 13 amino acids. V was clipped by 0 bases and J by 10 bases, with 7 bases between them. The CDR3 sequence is CASSQEGSSPLHF. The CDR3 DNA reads TGCGCCAGCAGCCAAGAAGGAAGCTCACCCCTCCACTTT.

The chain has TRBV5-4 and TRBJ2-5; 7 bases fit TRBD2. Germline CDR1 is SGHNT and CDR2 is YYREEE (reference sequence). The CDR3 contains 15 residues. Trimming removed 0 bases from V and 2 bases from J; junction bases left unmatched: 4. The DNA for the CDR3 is TGTGCCAGCAGCTTGGGGTACGGGGGGCAAGAGACCCAGTACTTC. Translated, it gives CASSLGYGGQETQYF.

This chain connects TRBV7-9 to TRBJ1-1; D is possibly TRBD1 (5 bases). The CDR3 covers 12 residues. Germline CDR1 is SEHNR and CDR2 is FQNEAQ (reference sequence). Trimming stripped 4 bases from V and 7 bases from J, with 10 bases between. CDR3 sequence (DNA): TGTGCCAGCAGCTACTGGGGGGTTGAAGCTTTCTTT. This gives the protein CASSYWGVEAFF.